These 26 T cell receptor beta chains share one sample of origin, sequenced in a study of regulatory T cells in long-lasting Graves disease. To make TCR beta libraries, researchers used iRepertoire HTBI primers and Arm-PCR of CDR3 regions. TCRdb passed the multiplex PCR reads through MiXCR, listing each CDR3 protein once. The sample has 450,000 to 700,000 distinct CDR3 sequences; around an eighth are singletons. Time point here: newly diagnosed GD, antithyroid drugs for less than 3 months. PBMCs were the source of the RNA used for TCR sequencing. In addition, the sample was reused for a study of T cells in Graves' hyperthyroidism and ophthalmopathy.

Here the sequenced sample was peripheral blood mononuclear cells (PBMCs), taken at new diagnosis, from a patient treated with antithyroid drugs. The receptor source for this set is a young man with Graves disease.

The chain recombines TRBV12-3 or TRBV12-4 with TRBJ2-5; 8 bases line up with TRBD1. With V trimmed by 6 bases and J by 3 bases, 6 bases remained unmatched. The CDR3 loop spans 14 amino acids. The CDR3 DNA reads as TGTGCCAGCAGGAAAAAGACAGGGGAAGAGACCCAGTACTTC. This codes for CASRKKTGEETQYF.

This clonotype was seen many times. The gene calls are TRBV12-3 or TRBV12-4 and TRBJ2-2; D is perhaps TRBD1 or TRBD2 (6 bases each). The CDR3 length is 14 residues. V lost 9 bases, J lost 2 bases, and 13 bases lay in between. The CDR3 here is CASGGQGNTGELFF. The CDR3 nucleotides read TGTGCCAGTGGGGGGCAGGGTAACACCGGGGAGCTGTTTTTT.

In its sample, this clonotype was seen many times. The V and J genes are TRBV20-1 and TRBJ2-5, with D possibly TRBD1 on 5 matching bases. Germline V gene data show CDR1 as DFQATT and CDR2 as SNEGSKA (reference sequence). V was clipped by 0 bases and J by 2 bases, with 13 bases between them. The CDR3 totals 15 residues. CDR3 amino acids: CSARDNRQYQETQYF. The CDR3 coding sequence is TGCAGTGCTAGAGATAACAGGCAATATCAAGAGACCCAGTACTTC.

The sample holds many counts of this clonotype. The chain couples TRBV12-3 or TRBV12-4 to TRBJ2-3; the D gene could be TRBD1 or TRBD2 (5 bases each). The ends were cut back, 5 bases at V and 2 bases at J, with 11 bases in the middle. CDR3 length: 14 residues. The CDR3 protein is CASSGDGYTDTQYF. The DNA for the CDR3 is TGTGCCAGCAGTGGGGACGGCTACACAGATACGCAGTATTTT.

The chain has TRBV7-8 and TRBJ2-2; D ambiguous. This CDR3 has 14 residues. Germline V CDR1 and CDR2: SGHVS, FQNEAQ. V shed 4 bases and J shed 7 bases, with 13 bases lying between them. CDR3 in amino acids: CASSSSLVGGELFF. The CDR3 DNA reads TGTGCCAGCAGCTCCAGCCTGGTGGGCGGGGAGCTGTTTTTT.

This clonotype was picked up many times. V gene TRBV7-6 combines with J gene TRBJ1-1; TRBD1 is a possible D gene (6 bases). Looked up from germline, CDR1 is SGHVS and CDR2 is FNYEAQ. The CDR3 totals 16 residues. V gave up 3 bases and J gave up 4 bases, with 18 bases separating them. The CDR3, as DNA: TGTGCCAGCAGCTTGAACCCCTTTAGACAGGTCACTGAAGCTTTCTTT. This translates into CASSLNPFRQVTEAFF.

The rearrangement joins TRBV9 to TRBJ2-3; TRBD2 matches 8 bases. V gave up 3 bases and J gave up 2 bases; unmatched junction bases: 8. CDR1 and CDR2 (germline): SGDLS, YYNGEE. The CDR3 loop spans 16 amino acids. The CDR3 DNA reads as TGTGCCAGCAGCGCATGGGGCGGGGGGATCACAGATACGCAGTATTTT. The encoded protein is CASSAWGGGITDTQYF.

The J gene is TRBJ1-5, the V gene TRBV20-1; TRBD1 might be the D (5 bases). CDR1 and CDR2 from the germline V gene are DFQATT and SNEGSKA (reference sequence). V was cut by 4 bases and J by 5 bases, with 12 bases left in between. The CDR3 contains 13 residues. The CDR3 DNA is TGCAGTGCTACCTCGACAGCCGATCAGCCCCAGCATTTT. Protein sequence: CSATSTADQPQHF.

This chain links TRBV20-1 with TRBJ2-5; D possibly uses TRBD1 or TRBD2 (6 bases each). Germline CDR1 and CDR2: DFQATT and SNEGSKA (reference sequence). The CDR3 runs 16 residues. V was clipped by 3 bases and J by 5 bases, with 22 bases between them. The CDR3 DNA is TGCAGTGCTAGCCTCTCGGGGGCATCCACCATGGAGACCCAGTACTTC. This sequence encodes CSASLSGASTMETQYF.

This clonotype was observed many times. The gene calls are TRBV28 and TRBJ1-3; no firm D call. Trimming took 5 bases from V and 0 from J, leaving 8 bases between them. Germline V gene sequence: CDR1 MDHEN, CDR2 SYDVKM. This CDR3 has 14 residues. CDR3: CASSPPDSGNTIYF. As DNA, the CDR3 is TGTGCCAGCAGTCCCCCTGACTCTGGAAACACCATATATTTT.

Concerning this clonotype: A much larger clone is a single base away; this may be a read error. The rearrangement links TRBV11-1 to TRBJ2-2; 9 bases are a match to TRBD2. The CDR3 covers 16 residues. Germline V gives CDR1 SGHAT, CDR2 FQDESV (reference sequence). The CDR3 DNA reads TGTGCCAGCAGCTTAGATAGCGGGAGATACACCGGGGGGCTGTTTTTT. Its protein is CASSLDSGRYTGGLFF.

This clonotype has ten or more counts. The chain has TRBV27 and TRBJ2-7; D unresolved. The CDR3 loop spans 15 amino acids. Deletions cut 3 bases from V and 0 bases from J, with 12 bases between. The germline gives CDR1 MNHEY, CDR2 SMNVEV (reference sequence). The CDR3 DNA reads TGTGCCAGCAGTTTTCGTGTCGGAAGCTCCTACGAGCAGTACTTC. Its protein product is CASSFRVGSSYEQYF.

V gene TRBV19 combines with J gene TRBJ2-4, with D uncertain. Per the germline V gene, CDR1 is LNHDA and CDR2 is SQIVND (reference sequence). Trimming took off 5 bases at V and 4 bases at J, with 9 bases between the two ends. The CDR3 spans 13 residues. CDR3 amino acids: CASSAGRKNIQYF. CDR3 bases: TGTGCCAGTAGTGCCGGACGGAAAAACATTCAGTACTTC. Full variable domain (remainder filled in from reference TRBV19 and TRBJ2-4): DGGITQSPKYLFRKEGQNVTLSCEQNLNHDAMYWYRQDPGQGLRLIYYSQIVNDFQKGDIAEGYSVSREKKESFPLTVTSAQKNPTAFYLCASSAGRKNIQYFGAGTRLSVL.

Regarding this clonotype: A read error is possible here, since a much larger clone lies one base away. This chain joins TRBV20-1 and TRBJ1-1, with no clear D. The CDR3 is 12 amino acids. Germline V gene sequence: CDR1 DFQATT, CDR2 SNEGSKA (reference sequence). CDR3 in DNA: TGCAGTGCTAGACCCACGAACACTAAAGCTTTCTTT. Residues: CSARPTNTKAFF.

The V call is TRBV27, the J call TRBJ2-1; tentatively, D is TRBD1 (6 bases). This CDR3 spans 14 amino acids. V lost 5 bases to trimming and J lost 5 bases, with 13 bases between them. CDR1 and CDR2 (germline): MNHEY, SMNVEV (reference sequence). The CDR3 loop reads CASSPTGLNNEQFF. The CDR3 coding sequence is TGTGCCAGCAGTCCCACAGGGCTGAACAATGAGCAGTTCTTC.

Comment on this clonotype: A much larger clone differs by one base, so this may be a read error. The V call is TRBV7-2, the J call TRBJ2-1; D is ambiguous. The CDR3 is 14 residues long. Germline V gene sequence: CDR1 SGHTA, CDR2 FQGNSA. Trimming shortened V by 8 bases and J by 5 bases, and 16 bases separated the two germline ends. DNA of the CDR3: TGTGCCAGCGGCCCCCGCGGCAGAAACAATGAGCAGTTCTTC. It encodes CASGPRGRNNEQFF. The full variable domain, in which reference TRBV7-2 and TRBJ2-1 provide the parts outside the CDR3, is GAGVSQSPSNKVTEKGKDVELRCDPISGHTALYWYRQSLGQGLEFLIYFQGNSAPDKSGLPSDRFSAERTGGSVSTLTIQRTQQEDSAVYLCASGPRGRNNEQFFGPGTRLTVL.

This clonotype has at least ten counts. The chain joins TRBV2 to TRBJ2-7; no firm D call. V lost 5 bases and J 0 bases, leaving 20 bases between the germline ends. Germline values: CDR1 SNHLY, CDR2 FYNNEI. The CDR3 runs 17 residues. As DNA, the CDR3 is TGTGCCAGCAGTCCCCTTGTGGGTCTCCCGAGCTCCTACGAGCAGTACTTC. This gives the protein CASSPLVGLPSSYEQYF.

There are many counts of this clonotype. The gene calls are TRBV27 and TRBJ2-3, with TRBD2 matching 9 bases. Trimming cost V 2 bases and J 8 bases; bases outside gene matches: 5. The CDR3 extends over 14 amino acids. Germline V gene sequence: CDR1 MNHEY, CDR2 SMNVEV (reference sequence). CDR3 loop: CASSLRREGPTQYF. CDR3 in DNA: TGTGCCAGCAGTTTAAGGCGGGAGGGCCCTACGCAGTATTTT.

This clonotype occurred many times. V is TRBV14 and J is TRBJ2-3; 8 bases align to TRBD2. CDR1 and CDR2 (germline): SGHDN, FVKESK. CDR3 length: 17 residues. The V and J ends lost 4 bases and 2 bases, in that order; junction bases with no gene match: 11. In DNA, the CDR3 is TGTGCCAGCAGCCCCAATATAGCGGGACGTTCCACAGATACGCAGTATTTT. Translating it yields CASSPNIAGRSTDTQYF.

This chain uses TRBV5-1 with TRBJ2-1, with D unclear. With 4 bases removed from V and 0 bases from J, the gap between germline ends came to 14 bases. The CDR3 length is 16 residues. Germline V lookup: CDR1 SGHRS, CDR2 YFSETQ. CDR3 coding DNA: TGCGCCAGCAGCCCGGTCCCTAGAAGCTCCTACAATGAGCAGTTCTTC. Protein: CASSPVPRSSYNEQFF.

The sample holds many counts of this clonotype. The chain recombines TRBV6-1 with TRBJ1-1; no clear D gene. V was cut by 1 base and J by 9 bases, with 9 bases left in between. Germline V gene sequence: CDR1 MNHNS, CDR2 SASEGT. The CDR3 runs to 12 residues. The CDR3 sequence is CASSEGWYQAFF. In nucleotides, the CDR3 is TGTGCCAGCAGTGAAGGATGGTACCAAGCTTTCTTT.

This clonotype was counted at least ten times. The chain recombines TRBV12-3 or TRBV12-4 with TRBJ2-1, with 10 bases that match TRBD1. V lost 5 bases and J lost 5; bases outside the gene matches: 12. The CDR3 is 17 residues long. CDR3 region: CASSLLTGTGADNEQFF. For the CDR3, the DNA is TGTGCCAGCAGTCTTCTGACCGGGACAGGGGCGGACAATGAGCAGTTCTTC.

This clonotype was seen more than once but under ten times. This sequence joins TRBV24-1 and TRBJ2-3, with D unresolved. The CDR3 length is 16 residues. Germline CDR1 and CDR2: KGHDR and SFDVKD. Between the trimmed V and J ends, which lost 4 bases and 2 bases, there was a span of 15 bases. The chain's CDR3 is CATSDPPDSATDTQYF. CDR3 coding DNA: TGTGCCACCAGTGACCCACCCGATTCAGCCACAGATACGCAGTATTTT.

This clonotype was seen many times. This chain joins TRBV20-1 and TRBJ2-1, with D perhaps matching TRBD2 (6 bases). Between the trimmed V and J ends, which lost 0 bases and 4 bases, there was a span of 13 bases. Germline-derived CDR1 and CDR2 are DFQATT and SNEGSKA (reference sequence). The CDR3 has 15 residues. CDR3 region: CSAREGGKQYNEQFF. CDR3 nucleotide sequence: TGCAGTGCTAGAGAGGGCGGGAAACAGTACAATGAGCAGTTCTTC.

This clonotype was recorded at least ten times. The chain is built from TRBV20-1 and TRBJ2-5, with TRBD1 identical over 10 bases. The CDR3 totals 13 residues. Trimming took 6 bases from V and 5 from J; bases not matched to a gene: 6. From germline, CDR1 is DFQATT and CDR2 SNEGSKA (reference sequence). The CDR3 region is CSARRTGGETQYF. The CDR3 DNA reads TGCAGTGCCAGACGGACAGGGGGGGAGACCCAGTACTTC.

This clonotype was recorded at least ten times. Here the CDR3 reads CASSALASGKFEQYF. The CDR3 bases are TGCGCCAGCAGTGCTTTGGCTAGCGGGAAATTCGAGCAGTACTTC. The rearrangement links TRBV10-2 to TRBJ2-7; TRBD2 matches 9 bases. CDR3 length: 15 residues. From germline, CDR1 is WSHSY and CDR2 SAAADI. The V gene end was trimmed by 4 bases and the J gene end by 6 bases; junction bases not matched to a gene: 10.